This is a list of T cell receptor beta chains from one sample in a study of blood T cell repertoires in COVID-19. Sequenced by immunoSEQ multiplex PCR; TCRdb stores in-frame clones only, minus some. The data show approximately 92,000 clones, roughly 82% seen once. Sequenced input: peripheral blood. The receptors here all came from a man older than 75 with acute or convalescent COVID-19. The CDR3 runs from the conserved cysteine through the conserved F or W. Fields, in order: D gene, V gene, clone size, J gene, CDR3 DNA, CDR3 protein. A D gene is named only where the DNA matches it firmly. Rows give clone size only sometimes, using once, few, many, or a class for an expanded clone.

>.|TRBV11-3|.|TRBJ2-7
TGTGCCAGCAGCTATGGACATGGGGGGATTGACGAGCAGTACTTC
CASSYGHGGIDEQYF
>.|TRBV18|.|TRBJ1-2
TGTGCCAGCTCACCAATTTCGTCCGAATCCGGGGTGGATGGCTACACCTTC
CASSPISSESGVDGYTF
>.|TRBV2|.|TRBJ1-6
TGTGCCAGCAGTGTCTTTTCCCTCCACTTT
CASSVFSLHF
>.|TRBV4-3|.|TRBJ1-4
TGCGCCAGCAGCCGTAGGGGAGGAAAACTGTTTTTT
CASSRRGGKLFF
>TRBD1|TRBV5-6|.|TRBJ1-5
TGTGCCAGCAGCTTGAGGGACAGGGGGTATCAGCCCCAGCATTTT
CASSLRDRGYQPQHF
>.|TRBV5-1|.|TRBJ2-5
TGCGCCAGCAGCTTACCGGGAGCCCTCCGAGAGACCCAGTACTTC
CASSLPGALRETQYF
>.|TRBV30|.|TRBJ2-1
TGTGCCTGGAGTGTTCCTAACAATGAGCAGTTCTTC
CAWSVPNNEQFF
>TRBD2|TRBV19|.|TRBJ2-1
TGTGCCAGTAGTATAGTCGGGACTAGCGTCGACAATGAGCAGTTCTTC
CASSIVGTSVDNEQFF
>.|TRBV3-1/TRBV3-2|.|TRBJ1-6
TGTGCCAGCAGCCAAGATCGGGGGGCCTATAATTCACCCCTCCACTTT
CASSQDRGAYNSPLHF
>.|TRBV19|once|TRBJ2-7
TGTGCCAGTAGTCCGATGGGGGGAAGGTACGAGCAGTACTTC
CASSPMGGRYEQYF
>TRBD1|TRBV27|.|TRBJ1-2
TGTGCCAGCAGGGGGACAGTTACGCATGGCTACACCTTC
CASRGTVTHGYTF
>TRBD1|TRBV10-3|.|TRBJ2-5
TGTGCCATCGGTGGGACAGCTGAAGAGACCCAGTACTTC
CAIGGTAEETQYF
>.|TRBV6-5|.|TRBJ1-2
TGTGCCAGCAGCCAGACGGGGGTAGGGTTGGGCTACACCTTC
CASSQTGVGLGYTF
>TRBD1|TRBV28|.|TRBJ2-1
TGTGCCAGCAGTAAAACCGGGACAGTGAGGGTTCAGGTGTTCTTC
CASSKTGTVRVQVFF
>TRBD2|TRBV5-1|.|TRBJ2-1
TGCGCCAGCAGCCCCACCTCCCGCGGGGGGTACAATGAGCAGTTCTTC
CASSPTSRGGYNEQFF
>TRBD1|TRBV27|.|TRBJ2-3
TGTGCCAGCAGCCGCGGACAGGGGCAGTTCACAGATACGCAGTATTTT
CASSRGQGQFTDTQYF
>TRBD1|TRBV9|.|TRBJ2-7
TGTGCCAGCAGCCCGGCCGTTGGACAGGGGATTTACGAGCAGTACTTC
CASSPAVGQGIYEQYF
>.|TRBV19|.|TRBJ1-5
TGTGCCAGTAGTATCTCGGGGAATAGCAATCAGCCCCAGCATTTT
CASSISGNSNQPQHF
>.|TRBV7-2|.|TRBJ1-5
TGTGCCAGCAGCTTAGCGGGGGACAAGGCCCAGCATTTT
CASSLAGDKAQHF
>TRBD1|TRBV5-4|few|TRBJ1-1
TGTGCCAGCAGCCCGCCGCGACAGGGGGCTGCTGAAGCTTTCTTT
CASSPPRQGAAEAFF
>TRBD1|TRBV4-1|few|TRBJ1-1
TGCGCCAGCAGCCCGACCGGGACAGGCAGGACTGAAGCTTTCTTT
CASSPTGTGRTEAFF
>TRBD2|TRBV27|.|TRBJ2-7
TGTGCCAGCAGTCCCTCGGGGGGGAAGATCTACGAGCAGTACTTC
CASSPSGGKIYEQYF
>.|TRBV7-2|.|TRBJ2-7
TGTGCCAGCAGCTTAGATAGATCCTCCTACGAGCAGTACTTC
CASSLDRSSYEQYF
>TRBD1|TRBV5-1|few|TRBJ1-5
TGCGCCAGCAGCAGAGGGACAGTCAATCAGCCCCAGCATTTT
CASSRGTVNQPQHF
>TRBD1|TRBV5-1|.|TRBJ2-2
TGCGCCAGCAGCTGGATGACAGGGGACCTCACCGGGGAGCTGTTTTTT
CASSWMTGDLTGELFF
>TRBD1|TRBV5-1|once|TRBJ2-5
TGCGCCAGCAGCAGGGGACAGGGGGAAGAGACCCAGTACTTC
CASSRGQGEETQYF
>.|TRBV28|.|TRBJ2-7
TGTGCCAGCAGTTCACCAGTTTCCGAGCAGTACTTC
CASSSPVSEQYF
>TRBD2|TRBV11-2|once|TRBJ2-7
TGTGCCAGCAGGATTAGCGGGGGTAGTCCCCACGAGCAGTACTTC
CASRISGGSPHEQYF
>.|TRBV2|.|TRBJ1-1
TGTGCCAGCAGTCTTCTTCGGACAGATAAAGCTTTCTTT
CASSLLRTDKAFF
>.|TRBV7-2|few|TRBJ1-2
TGTGCCAGCAGCTTAGGTGGGACTGGGGGCTACACCTTC
CASSLGGTGGYTF
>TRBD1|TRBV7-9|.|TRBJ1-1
TGTGCCAGCAGAATTACAGGGGTGGCTGAAGCTTTCTTT
CASRITGVAEAFF
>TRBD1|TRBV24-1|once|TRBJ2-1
TGTGCCACCAGTGATTTGGGGCAGGGGGTTAGGGGTGAGCAGTTCTTC
CATSDLGQGVRGEQFF
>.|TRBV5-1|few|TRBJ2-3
TGCGCCAGCAGCGTGACTGGCGCAAGCACAGATACGCAGTATTTT
CASSVTGASTDTQYF
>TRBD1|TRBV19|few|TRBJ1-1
TGTGCCAGTAGTATAGGGGACAGGGTAGTCACTGAAGCTTTCTTT
CASSIGDRVVTEAFF
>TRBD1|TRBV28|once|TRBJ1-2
TGTGCCAGCAGTCAGACAGGGTACACCTTC
CASSQTGYTF
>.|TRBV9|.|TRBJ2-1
TGTGCCAGCACCTCATTTAAAAGCGGGCCCGCCGGGAATGAGCAGTTCTTC
CASTSFKSGPAGNEQFF
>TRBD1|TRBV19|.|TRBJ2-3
TGTGCCAGTAGGCGACAGGGGAGCACAGATACGCAGTATTTT
CASRRQGSTDTQYF
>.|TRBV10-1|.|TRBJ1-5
TGCGCCAGCAGTGACGGTAATCAGCCCCAGCATTTT
CASSDGNQPQHF
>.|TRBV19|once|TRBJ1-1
TGTGCCAGTAATGTAGGGGAATACACTGAAGCTTTCTTT
CASNVGEYTEAFF